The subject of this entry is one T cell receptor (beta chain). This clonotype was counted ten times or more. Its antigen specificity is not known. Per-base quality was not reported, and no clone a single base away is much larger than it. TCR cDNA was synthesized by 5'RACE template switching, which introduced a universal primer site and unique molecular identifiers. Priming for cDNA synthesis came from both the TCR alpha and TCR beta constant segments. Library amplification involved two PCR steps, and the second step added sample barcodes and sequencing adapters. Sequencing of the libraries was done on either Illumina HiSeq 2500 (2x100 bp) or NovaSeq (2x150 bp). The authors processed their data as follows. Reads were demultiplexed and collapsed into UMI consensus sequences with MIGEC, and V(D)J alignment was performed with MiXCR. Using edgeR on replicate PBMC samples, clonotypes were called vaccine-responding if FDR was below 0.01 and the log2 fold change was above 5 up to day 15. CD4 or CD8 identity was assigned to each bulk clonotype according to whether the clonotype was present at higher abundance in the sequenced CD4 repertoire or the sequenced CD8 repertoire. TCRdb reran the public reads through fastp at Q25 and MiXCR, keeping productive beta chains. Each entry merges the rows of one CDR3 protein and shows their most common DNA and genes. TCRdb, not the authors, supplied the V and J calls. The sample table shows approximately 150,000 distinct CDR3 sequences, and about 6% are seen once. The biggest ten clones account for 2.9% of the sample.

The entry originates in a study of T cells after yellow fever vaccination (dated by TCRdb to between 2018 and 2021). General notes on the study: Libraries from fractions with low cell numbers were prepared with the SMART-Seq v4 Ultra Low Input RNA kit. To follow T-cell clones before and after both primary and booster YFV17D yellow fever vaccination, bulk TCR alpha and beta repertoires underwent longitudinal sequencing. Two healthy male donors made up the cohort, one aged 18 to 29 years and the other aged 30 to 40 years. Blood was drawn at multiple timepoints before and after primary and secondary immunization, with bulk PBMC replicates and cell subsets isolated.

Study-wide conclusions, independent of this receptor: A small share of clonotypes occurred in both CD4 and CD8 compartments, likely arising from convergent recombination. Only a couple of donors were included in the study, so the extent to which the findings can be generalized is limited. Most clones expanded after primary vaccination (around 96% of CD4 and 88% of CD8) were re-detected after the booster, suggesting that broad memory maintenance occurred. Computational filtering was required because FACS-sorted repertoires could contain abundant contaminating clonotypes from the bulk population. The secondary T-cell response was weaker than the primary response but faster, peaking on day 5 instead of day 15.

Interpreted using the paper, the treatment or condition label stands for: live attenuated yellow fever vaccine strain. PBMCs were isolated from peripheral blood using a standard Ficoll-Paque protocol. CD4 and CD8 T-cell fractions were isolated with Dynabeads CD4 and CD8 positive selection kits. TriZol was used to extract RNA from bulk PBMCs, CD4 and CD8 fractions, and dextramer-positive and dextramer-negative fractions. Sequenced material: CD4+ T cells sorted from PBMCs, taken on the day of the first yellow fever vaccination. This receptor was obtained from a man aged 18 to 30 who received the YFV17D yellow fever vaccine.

The encoded CDR3 is CASSWRVGYGYTF. The DNA sequence is TGTGCCAGCAGTTGGCGGGTCGGATATGGCTACACCTTC. Recombination joined TRBV12-3 or TRBV12-4 with TRBJ1-2; a confident D gene designation cannot be given. V loses 4 bases of germline sequence and J loses 5 bases, and the interval between the two ends is 11 bases. From its cysteine to its phenylalanine, the CDR3 spans 13 amino acids. This entry keeps only the CDR3 DNA: 39 bases, framed from base 1.